This T cell receptor beta chain comes out of a study of control samples from healthy donors and cancer patients. CDR1 and CDR2 (germline): KGHSH, LQKENI. This CDR3 contains 16 residues. V was cut by 1 base and J by 2 bases, with 12 bases left in between. Generated by immunoSEQ multiplex PCR, the TCRdb table keeps only in-frame clones and is missing some. The table lists 160,000 or so clones, approximately 90% of them singletons. Sequencing input: blood. The V call is TRBV18, the J call TRBJ2-1; possible D gene TRBD1, 7 bases. The sequence was collected from a woman between 25 and 40 years old in good health. CDR3 in amino acids: CASSPRGGGAYNEQFF. In DNA, the CDR3 is TGTGCCAGCTCACCACGAGGAGGGGGCGCCTACAATGAGCAGTTCTTC.